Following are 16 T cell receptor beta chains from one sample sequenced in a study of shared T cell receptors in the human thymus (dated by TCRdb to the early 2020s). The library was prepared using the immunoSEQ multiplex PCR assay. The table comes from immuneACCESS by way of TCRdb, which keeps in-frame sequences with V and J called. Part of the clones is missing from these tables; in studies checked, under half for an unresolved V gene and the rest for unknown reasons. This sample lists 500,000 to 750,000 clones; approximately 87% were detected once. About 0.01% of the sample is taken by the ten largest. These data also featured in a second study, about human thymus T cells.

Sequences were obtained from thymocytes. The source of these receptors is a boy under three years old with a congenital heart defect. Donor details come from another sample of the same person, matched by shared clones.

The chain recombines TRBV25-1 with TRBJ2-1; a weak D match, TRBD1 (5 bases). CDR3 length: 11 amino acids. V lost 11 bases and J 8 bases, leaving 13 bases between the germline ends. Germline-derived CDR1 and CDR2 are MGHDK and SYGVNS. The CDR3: CAPLWGDEQFF. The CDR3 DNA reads TGTGCCCCCCTATGGGGCGATGAGCAGTTCTTC.

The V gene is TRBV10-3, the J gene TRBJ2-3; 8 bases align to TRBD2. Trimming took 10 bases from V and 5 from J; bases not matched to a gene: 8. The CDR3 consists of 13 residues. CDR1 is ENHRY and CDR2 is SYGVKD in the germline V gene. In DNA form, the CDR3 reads TGTGCCAGTCGTCCGCGGGAGGAAGATACGCAGTATTTT. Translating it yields CASRPREEDTQYF.

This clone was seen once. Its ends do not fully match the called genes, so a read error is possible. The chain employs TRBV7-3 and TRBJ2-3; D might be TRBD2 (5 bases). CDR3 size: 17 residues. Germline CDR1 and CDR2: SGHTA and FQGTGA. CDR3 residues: CASSITRWTPGTDTQYF. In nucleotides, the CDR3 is TGTGCCAGCAGCATAACGCGGTGGACCCCGGGGACAGATACGCAGTATTTT. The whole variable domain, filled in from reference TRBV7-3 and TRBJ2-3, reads GAGVSQTPSNKVTEKGKYVELRCDPISGHTALYWYRQSLGQGPEFLIYFQGTGAADDSGLPNDRFFAVRPEGSVSTLKIQRTERGDSAVYLCASSITRWTPGTDTQYFGPGTRLTVL.

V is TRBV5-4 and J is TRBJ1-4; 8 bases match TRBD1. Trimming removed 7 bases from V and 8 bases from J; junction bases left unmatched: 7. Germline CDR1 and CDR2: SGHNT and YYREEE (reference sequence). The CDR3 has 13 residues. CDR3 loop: CASYDRGIEKLFF. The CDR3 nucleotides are TGTGCCAGCTATGACAGGGGAATCGAAAAACTGTTTTTT.

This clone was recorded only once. In nucleotides, the CDR3 is TGCAGCGGTCCGGGACTATGCGAGCAGTACTTC. As protein: CSGPGLCEQYF. This chain links TRBV29-1 with TRBJ2-7; 7 bases are shared with TRBD2. Germline CDR1 reads SQVTM; CDR2 reads ANQGSEA. The length of the CDR3 is 11 residues. V lost 7 bases, J lost 6 bases, and 6 bases stayed unmatched.

The CDR3 sequence: CASSQGAGTSGSRLETQYF. The DNA of the CDR3 is TGTGCCAGCAGCCAAGGGGCCGGGACTAGCGGGAGCAGACTTGAGACCCAGTACTTC. V gene TRBV4-2 combines with J gene TRBJ2-5; 14 bases map to TRBD2. The J segment lost 5 bases and the V segment lost 1 base, leaving 12 bases of the junction unmatched. The CDR3 covers 19 residues. Per the germline V gene, CDR1 is LGHNA and CDR2 is YNFKEQ.

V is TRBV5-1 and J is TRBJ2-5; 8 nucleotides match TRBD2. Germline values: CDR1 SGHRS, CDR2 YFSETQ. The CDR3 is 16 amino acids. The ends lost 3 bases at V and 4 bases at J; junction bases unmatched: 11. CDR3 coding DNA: TGCGCCAGCAGCTGGCTTGGCGGGAGGCCCCCAGAGACCCAGTACTTC. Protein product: CASSWLGGRPPETQYF.

The CDR3, as DNA: TGTGCCAGCAGCTTAGGCCCCTGGACAGGGAGGGATCAGCCCCAGCATTTT. Translated: CASSLGPWTGRDQPQHF. J is TRBJ1-5 and V is TRBV7-2; the match to TRBD1 covers 8 bases. Germline V gene lookup returns CDR1 SGHTA and CDR2 FQGNSA. The trim removed 1 base at V and 5 bases at J, leaving 10 bases unmatched. The CDR3 spans 17 residues.

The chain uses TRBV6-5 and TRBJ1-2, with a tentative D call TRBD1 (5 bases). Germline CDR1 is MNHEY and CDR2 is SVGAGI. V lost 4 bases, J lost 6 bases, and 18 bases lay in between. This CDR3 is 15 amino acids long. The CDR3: CASSSLGGRGHGYTF. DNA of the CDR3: TGTGCCAGCAGTTCACTGGGGGGTCGGGGCCATGGCTACACCTTC.

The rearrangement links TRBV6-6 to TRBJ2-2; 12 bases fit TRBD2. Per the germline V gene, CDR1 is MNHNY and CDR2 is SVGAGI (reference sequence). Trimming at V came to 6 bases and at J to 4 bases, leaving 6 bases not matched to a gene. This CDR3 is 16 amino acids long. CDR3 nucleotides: TGTGCCAGCAGCTCTCTAGCGGGAGGGTCCACCGGGGAGCTGTTTTTT. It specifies CASSSLAGGSTGELFF.

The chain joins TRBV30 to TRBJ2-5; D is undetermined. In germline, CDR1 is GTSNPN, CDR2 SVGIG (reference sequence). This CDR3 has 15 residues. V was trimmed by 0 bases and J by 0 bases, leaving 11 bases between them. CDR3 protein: CAWSVPVVYQETQYF. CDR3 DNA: TGTGCCTGGAGTGTACCCGTAGTTTACCAAGAGACCCAGTACTTC.

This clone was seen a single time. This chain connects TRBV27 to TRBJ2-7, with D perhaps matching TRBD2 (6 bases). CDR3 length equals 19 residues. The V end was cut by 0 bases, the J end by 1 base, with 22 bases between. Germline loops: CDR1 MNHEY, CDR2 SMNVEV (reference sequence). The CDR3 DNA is TGTGCCAGCAGTTTATCCAGGAGGGGACCTGCGCCTCCTTCCTACGAGCAGTACTTC. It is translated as CASSLSRRGPAPPSYEQYF.

In DNA form, the CDR3 reads TGTGCCAGCCCGAAACTAGCGGGTTTCAATGAGCAGTTCTTC. This encodes CASPKLAGFNEQFF. This rearrangement joins TRBV25-1 to TRBJ2-1; 9 bases agree with TRBD2. CDR1 MGHDK and CDR2 SYGVNS come from the germline V gene. This CDR3 has 14 amino acids. Trimming removed 8 bases from V and 6 bases from J; junction bases left unmatched: 8.

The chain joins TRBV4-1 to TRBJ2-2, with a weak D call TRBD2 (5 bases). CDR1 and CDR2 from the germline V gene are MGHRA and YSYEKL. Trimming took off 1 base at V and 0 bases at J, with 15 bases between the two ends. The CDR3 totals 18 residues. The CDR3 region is CASSQGLWRAANTGELFF. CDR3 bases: TGCGCCAGCAGCCAAGGCCTTTGGCGGGCTGCGAACACCGGGGAGCTGTTTTTT.

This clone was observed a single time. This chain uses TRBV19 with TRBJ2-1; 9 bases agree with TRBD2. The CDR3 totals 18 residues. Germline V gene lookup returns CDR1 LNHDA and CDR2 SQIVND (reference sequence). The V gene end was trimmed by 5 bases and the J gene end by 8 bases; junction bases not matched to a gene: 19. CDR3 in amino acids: CASSPKFGGGRAFDEQFF. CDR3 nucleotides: TGTGCCAGTAGTCCCAAATTTGGCGGCGGGAGGGCCTTCGATGAGCAGTTCTTC.

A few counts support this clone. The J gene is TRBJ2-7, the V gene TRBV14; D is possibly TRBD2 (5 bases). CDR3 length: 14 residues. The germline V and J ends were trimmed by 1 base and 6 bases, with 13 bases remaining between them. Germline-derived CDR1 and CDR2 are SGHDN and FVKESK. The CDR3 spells CASSQGAAACEQYF. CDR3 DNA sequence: TGTGCCAGCAGCCAAGGGGCAGCGGCCTGCGAGCAGTACTTC.